This is a list of T cell receptor beta chains from one sample in a study of blood T cells in healthy people across ages. One entry per CDR3 protein results from TCRdb running MiXCR on the 5' RACE reads. The sample has fewer than 950,000 distinct CDR3 sequences, about 36% seen once; the top ten hold 10% to 15%. What was sequenced was blood. Receptor source: a man between 18 and 29 years old in good health. The conserved cysteine and the conserved F or W are not part of the CDR3 here.

j_call | v_call | cdr3_aa
TRBJ1-4 | TRBV27 | ANLKGKGDEKLF
TRBJ1-6 | TRBV9 | ASSGLDRVNSPLH
TRBJ2-7 | TRBV4-2 | ASSQDLRDISYEQY
TRBJ1-6 | TRBV7-9 | ATSAGDSPLH
TRBJ1-4 | TRBV7-9 | ASSLAEATNEKLF
TRBJ2-5 | TRBV29-1 | SVMDRGSQETQY
TRBJ2-5 | TRBV10-3 | AISEKARPQETQY
TRBJ2-5 | TRBV24-1 | ATRAADQETQY
TRBJ1-2 | TRBV12-3/TRBV12-4 | ASSPDETGPGYT
TRBJ2-4 | TRBV7-2 | ASSLTGAGAKNIQY
TRBJ2-7 | TRBV10-3 | AISGGTGNEQY
TRBJ1-2 | TRBV12-3/TRBV12-4 | ASSLAAGGPYGYT
TRBJ2-3 | TRBV10-3 | TSTRDHYTDTQY
TRBJ1-2 | TRBV4-3 | ASSQDNRGGGYT
TRBJ1-5 | TRBV6-6 | ASSQDMPGSNQPQH
TRBJ1-1 | TRBV6-6 | ASSYLGENTEAF
TRBJ1-4 | TRBV12-3/TRBV12-4 | ASRANLGASDEKLF
TRBJ1-1 | TRBV28 | ASSFLGRYTEAF
TRBJ1-5 | TRBV25-1 | ASSQAGPGPQH
TRBJ1-5 | TRBV5-5 | ASSLDDRGHDSNQPQH
TRBJ1-1 | TRBV18 | ASSPRPQGSTEAF
TRBJ1-6 | TRBV4-3 | ASSQTVLDSPLH
TRBJ2-5 | TRBV29-1 | SVKGESETQY
TRBJ2-3 | TRBV30 | AWSLPGQGAREY
TRBJ2-3 | TRBV14 | ASSQGGSRSTDTQY
TRBJ2-3 | TRBV3-1 | ASSQPHFSGQGHCTDTQY
TRBJ2-1 | TRBV7-3 | ASSLRAGAPPDGEQF
TRBJ2-7 | TRBV7-2 | ASSKRGQEQY
TRBJ2-7 | TRBV29-1 | SVEGGGEQY
TRBJ2-5 | TRBV7-2 | ASSLGDYARPQY
TRBJ1-1 | TRBV5-1 | ASSPRGMNTEAF
TRBJ1-2 | TRBV6-1 | ASSEGLGNYGYT
TRBJ2-3 | TRBV20-1 | STTQGGTQY